These 11 T cell receptor beta chains share one sample of origin, sequenced in a study of T-cell memory formation after mild COVID-19. Via MiXCR, TCRdb re-called the 5' RACE reads, giving one row per CDR3 protein. The sample includes hundreds of thousands of distinct CDR3 sequences, over 15% seen only once; the top ten take 9.5% to 15%. Sequenced: PBMCs or a T cell subset sorted from them (not recorded which). These TCRs come from an adult woman who had mild COVID-19 (a few samples of this study predate the infection). Cell type and time point are not known.

This chain uses TRBV11-3 with TRBJ2-1; TRBD2 matches 7 bases. The CDR3 is 17 amino acids. Germline trimming cut 5 bases from V and 2 bases from J; bases unmatched to any gene: 12. Looked up from germline, CDR1 is SGHNT and CDR2 is YENEEA. The CDR3 region has the DNA TGTGCCAGCAGCCCCCCGCCCTGGAGCGGGGCCTACAATGAGCAGTTCTTC. Translated, it gives CASSPPPWSGAYNEQFF.

The chain couples TRBV20-1 to TRBJ2-1; the D gene is possibly TRBD1 (6 bases). This CDR3 is 16 amino acids long. Germline CDR1 and CDR2: DFQATT and SNEGSKA (reference sequence). V was clipped by 0 bases and J by 3 bases, with 15 bases between them. This CDR3 is CSARDRLGASYNEQFF. CDR3 bases: TGCAGTGCTAGAGATCGCTTGGGGGCTAGCTACAATGAGCAGTTCTTC.

This clonotype was seen a handful of times. The chain recombines TRBV19 with TRBJ2-1; no reliable D call. Deletions cut 3 bases from V and 3 bases from J, with 3 bases between. Germline V lookup: CDR1 LNHDA, CDR2 SQIVND (reference sequence). The CDR3 runs to 12 residues. In DNA form, the CDR3 reads TGTGCCAGTAGTATCATCTACAATGAGCAGTTCTTC. This sequence encodes CASSIIYNEQFF.

This clonotype was observed a few times. The rearrangement joins TRBV6-1 to TRBJ2-2; D might be TRBD1 (5 bases). Germline values: CDR1 MNHNS, CDR2 SASEGT. V shed 5 bases and J shed 7 bases, with 11 bases lying between them. The CDR3 consists of 13 residues. The CDR3 sequence is CASSNQGIGELFF. CDR3 DNA sequence: TGTGCCAGCAGTAATCAGGGAATCGGGGAGCTGTTTTTT.

The chain is built from TRBV25-1 and TRBJ2-3; D is ambiguous. The V end lost 3 bases, the J end lost 4 bases, and 5 bases lay between the germline ends. This CDR3 is built from 12 residues. Germline assignment: CDR1 MGHDK and CDR2 SYGVNS. Written as DNA, the CDR3 is TGTGCCAGCAGTGATCCCCCAGATACGCAGTATTTT. It encodes CASSDPPDTQYF.

The chain carries TRBV5-1 and TRBJ2-1, with D possibly TRBD1 on 6 matching bases. The CDR3 spans 17 residues. Between the trimmed V and J ends, which lost 4 bases and 9 bases, there was a span of 26 bases. Germline V gene lookup returns CDR1 SGHRS and CDR2 YFSETQ. DNA of the CDR3: TGCGCCAGCAGCCGCCTGATACAGGGCGGAGGTAACAGTGAGCAGTTCTTC. It specifies CASSRLIQGGGNSEQFF.

The sample holds a few counts of this clonotype. DNA of the CDR3: TGCAGTGCTCCTCTCCCCGGAGGTGGGGACACCGGGGAGCTGTTTTTT. This translates into CSAPLPGGGDTGELFF. The rearrangement links TRBV20-1 to TRBJ2-2, with D perhaps matching TRBD2 (5 bases). CDR1 is DFQATT, CDR2 SNEGSKA, per germline (reference sequence). The CDR3 loop spans 16 amino acids. V lost 5 bases and J lost 3, with 19 bases in between.

In its sample, this clonotype was seen a few times. The chain carries TRBV7-9 and TRBJ1-4, with 10 bases matching TRBD1. Looked up from germline, CDR1 is SEHNR and CDR2 is FQNEAQ (reference sequence). Trimming cost V 5 bases and J 8 bases; bases outside gene matches: 5. This CDR3 has 14 residues. The CDR3 sequence is CASSPGTGVEKLFF. CDR3 nucleotide sequence: TGTGCCAGCAGCCCCGGGACAGGGGTAGAAAAACTGTTTTTT.

The CDR3 region has the DNA TGTGCCAGCAGCTTGGTTGCGGGACCGAACACTGAAGCTTTCTTT. Encoded protein: CASSLVAGPNTEAFF. The chain couples TRBV5-5 to TRBJ1-1; D might be TRBD1 (5 bases). Per the germline V gene, CDR1 is SGHKS and CDR2 is YYEKEE (reference sequence). The V end lost 0 bases, the J end lost 1 base, and 10 bases lay between the germline ends. There are 15 residues in the CDR3. Variable domain in full (rest from reference TRBV5-5 and TRBJ1-1): DAGVTQSPTHLIKTRGQQVTLRCSPISGHKSVSWYQQVLGQGPQFIFQYYEKEERGRGNFPDRFSARQFPNYSSELNVNALLLGDSALYLCASSLVAGPNTEAFFGQGTRLTVV.

This chain uses TRBV7-6 with TRBJ2-3, with TRBD2 matching over 8 bases. CDR3 size: 15 residues. V lost 8 bases to trimming and J lost 1 base; unmatched junction nucleotides: 8. Germline loops: CDR1 SGHVS, CDR2 FNYEAQ. The CDR3 sequence: CASSKGRGGTDTQYF. In DNA form, the CDR3 reads TGTGCCAGCTCAAAGGGGCGGGGGGGCACAGATACGCAGTATTTT.

This clonotype was seen only a few times. The rearrangement uses TRBV12-3 or TRBV12-4 and TRBJ1-4; TRBD1 agrees at 10 bases. Germline trimming cut 3 bases from V and 4 bases from J; bases unmatched to any gene: 2. This CDR3 region has 15 residues. The CDR3 sequence: CASSFGQGGNEKLFF. The CDR3 DNA is TGTGCCAGCAGTTTCGGACAGGGGGGTAATGAAAAACTGTTTTTT.